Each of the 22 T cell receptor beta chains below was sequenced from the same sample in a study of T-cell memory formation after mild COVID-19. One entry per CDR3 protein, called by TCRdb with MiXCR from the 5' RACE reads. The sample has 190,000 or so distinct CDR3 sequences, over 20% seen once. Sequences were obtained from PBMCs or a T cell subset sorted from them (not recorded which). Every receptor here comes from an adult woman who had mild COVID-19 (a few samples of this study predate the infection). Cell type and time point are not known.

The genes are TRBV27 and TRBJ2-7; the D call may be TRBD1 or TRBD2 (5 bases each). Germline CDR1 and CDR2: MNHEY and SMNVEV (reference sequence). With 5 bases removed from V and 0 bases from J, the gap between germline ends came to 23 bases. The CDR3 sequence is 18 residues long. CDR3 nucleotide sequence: TGTGCCAGCAGTATAACAGGCCGGACGGGGAGCCCCTCCTACGAGCAGTACTTC. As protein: CASSITGRTGSPSYEQYF.

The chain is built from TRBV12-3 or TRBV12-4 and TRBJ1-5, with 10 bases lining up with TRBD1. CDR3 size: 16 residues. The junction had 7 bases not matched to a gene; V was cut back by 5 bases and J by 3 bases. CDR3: CASSGGTGDYNQPQHF. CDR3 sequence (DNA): TGTGCCAGCAGTGGTGGGACAGGGGATTACAATCAGCCCCAGCATTTT.

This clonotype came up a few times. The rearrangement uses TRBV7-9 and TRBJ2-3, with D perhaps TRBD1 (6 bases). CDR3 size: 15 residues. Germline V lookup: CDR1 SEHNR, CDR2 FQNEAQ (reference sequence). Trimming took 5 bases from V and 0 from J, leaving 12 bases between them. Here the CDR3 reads CASSGSGHSTDTQYF. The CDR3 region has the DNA TGTGCCAGCAGCGGATCGGGACATAGCACAGATACGCAGTATTTT.

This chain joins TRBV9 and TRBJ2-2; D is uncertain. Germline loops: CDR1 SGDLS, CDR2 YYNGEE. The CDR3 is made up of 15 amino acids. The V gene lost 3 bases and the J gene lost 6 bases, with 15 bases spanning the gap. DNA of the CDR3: TGTGCCAGCAGCGCACTACTGGACCCAGCCGGGGAGCTGTTTTTT. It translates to CASSALLDPAGELFF.

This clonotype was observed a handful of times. CDR3 amino acids: CASSNTAGGFTGETQYF. The CDR3 DNA follows: TGTGCCAGCAGCAACACAGCGGGGGGCTTCACTGGGGAGACCCAGTACTTC. The chain recombines TRBV5-5 with TRBJ2-5; 9 bases map to TRBD2. Trimming removed 4 bases from V and 5 bases from J; junction bases left unmatched: 15. The germline CDR1 and CDR2 sequences are SGHKS and YYEKEE (reference sequence). There are 17 residues in the CDR3.

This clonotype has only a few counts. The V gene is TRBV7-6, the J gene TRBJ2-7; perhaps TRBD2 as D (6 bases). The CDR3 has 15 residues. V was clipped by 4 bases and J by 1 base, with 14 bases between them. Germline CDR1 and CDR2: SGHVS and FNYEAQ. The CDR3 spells CASSSHSGSSYEQYF. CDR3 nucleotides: TGTGCCAGCAGCTCACATAGCGGTTCATCCTACGAGCAGTACTTC.

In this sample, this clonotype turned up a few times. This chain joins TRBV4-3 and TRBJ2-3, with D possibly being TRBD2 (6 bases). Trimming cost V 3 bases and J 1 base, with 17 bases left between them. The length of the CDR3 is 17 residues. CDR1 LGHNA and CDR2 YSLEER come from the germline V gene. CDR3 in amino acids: CASSQLKGGSGTDTQYF. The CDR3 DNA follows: TGCGCCAGCAGCCAGCTAAAGGGAGGATCCGGCACAGATACGCAGTATTTT.

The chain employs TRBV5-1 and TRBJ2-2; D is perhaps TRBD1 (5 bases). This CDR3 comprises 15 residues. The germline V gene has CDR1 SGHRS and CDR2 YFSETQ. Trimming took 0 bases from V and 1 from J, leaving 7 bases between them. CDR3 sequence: CASSLAQGNTGELFF. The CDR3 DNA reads TGCGCCAGCAGCTTGGCCCAGGGGAACACCGGGGAGCTGTTTTTT.

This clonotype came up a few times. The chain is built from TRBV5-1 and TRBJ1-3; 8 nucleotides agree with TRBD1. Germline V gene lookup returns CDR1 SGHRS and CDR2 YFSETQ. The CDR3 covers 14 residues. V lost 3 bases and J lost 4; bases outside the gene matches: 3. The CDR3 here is CASSSGQEGNTIYF. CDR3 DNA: TGCGCCAGCAGCTCGGGACAGGAGGGAAACACCATATATTTT.

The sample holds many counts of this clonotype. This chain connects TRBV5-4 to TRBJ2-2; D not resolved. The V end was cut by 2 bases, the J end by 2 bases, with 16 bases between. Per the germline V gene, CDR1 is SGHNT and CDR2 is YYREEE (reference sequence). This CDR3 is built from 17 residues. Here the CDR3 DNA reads TGTGCCAGCAGCTTTAAGGCCGGCAAGGGAAACACCGGGGAGCTGTTTTTT. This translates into CASSFKAGKGNTGELFF.

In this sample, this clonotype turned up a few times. The CDR3 DNA reads as TGTGCCAGCAGTTTATCACTAGCGGGGGTGACAGATACGCAGTATTTT. Its protein is CASSLSLAGVTDTQYF. This chain links TRBV27 with TRBJ2-3; 11 nucleotides match TRBD2. The V gene end was trimmed by 0 bases and the J gene end by 3 bases; junction bases not matched to a gene: 2. Germline V gene sequence: CDR1 MNHEY, CDR2 SMNVEV (reference sequence). CDR3 length: 16 residues.

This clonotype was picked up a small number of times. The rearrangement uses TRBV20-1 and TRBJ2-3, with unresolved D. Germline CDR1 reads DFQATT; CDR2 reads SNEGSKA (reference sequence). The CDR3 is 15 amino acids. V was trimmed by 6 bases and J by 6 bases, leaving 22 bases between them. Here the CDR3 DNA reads TGCAGTGCCGCCCCCTTGGCGACCCCCGGGGATACGCAGTATTTT. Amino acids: CSAAPLATPGDTQYF.

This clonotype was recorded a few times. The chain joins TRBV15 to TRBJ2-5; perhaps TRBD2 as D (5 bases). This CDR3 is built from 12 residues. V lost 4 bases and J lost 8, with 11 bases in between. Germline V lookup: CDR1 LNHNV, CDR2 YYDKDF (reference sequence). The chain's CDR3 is CATSTGGGTQYF. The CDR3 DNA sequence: TGTGCCACCAGCACGGGCGGAGGTACCCAGTACTTC.

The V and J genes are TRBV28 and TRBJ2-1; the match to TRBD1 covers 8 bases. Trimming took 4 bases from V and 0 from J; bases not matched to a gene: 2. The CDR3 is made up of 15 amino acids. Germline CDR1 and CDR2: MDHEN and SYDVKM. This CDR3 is CASSSRGPSYNEQFF. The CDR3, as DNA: TGTGCCAGCAGTTCCAGGGGGCCCTCCTACAATGAGCAGTTCTTC.

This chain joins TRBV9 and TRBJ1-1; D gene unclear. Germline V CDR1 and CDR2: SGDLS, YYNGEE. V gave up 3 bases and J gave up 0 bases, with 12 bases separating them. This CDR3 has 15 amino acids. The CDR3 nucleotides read TGTGCCAGCAGCGCCCAGGTGAACATGAACACTGAAGCTTTCTTT. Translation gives CASSAQVNMNTEAFF.

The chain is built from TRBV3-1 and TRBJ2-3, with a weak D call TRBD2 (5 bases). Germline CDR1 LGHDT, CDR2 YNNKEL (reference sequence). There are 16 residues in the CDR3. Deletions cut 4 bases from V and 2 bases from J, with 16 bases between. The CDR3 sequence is CASSRFWGETTDTQYF. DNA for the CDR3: TGTGCCAGCAGCCGCTTTTGGGGAGAGACCACAGATACGCAGTATTTT.

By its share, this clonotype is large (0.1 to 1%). The CDR3 region is CASSLGPGRYEQYF. The CDR3 coding sequence is TGTGCCAGCAGCTTAGGCCCAGGGCGTTACGAGCAGTACTTC. The V gene is TRBV7-9, the J gene TRBJ2-7; perhaps TRBD1 as D (5 bases). Germline V gene sequence: CDR1 SEHNR, CDR2 FQNEAQ (reference sequence). Trimming took 1 base from V and 4 from J, leaving 11 bases between them. CDR3 length equals 14 residues.

CDR3 in amino acids: CASSERQTEAFF. The CDR3 region has the DNA TGTGCCAGCAGTGAAAGACAGACTGAAGCTTTCTTT. This sequence joins TRBV6-4 and TRBJ1-1; possible D gene TRBD1, 5 bases. Germline CDR1 and CDR2: MRHNA and SNTAGT. V was shortened by 3 bases and J by 5 bases, with 7 bases between the two germline ends. CDR3 length equals 12 residues.

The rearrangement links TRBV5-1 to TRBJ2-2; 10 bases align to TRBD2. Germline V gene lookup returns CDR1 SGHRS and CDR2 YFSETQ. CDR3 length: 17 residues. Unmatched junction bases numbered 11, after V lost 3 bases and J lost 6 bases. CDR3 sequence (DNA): TGCGCCAGCAGCTGGCCTCTAGCGGGAGTTCAATCCGGGGAGCTGTTTTTT. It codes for CASSWPLAGVQSGELFF.

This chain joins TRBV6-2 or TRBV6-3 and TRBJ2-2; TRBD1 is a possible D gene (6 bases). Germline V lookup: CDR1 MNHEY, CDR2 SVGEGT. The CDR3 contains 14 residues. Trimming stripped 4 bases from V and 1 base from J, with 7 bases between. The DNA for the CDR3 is TGTGCCAGCAGTTGGGGACAGAACACCGGGGAGCTGTTTTTT. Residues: CASSWGQNTGELFF.

CDR3 protein: CASSGRLAGPYNEQFF. As DNA, the CDR3 is TGTGCCAGCAGCGGTAGACTAGCGGGGCCATACAATGAGCAGTTCTTC. The chain uses TRBV7-9 and TRBJ2-1; TRBD2 matches 11 bases. Germline V gene sequence: CDR1 SEHNR, CDR2 FQNEAQ (reference sequence). J lost 4 bases, V lost 5 bases, and 7 bases had no gene match. This CDR3 has 16 amino acids.

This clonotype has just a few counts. CDR3 amino acids: CATSPGQQGSEGTDTQYF. CDR3 nucleotide sequence: TGTGCCACCAGCCCTGGGCAACAGGGAAGCGAGGGCACAGATACGCAGTATTTT. V usage is TRBV15 and J usage is TRBJ2-3; D is possibly TRBD1 (6 bases). The germline V gene encodes CDR1 LNHNV and CDR2 YYDKDF (reference sequence). Trimming took off 5 bases at V and 1 base at J, with 22 bases between the two ends. This CDR3 is 18 amino acids long. Full variable domain (outside the CDR3, taken from reference TRBV15 and TRBJ2-3): DAMVIQNPRYQVTQFGKPVTLSCSQTLNHNVMYWYQQKSSQAPKLLFHYYDKDFNNEADTPDNFQSRRPNTSFCFLDIRSPGLGDTAMYLCATSPGQQGSEGTDTQYFGPGTRLTVL.